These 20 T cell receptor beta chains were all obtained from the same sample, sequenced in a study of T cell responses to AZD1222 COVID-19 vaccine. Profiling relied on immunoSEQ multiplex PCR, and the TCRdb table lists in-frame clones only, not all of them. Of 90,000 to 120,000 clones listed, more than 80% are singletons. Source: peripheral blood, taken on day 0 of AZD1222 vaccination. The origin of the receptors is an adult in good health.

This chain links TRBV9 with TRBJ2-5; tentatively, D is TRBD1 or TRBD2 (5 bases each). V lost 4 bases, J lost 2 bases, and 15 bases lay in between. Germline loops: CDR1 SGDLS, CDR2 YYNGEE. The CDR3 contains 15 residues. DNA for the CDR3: TGTGCCAGCAGCCCTTCGAGTGGGGGACAAGAGACCCAGTACTTC. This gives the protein CASSPSSGGQETQYF.

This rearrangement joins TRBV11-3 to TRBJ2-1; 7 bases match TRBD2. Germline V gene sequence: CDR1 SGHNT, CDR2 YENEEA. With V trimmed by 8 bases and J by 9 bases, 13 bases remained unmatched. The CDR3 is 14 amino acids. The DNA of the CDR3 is TGTGCCAGCCAAGAACGGCGGGAGATGGGTGAGCAGTTCTTC. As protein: CASQERREMGEQFF.

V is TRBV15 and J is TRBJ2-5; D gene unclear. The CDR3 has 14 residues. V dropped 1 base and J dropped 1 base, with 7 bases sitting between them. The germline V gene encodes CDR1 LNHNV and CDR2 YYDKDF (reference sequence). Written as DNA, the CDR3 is TGTGCCACCAGCAGAGTCAACCCCCAAGAGACCCAGTACTTC. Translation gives CATSRVNPQETQYF.

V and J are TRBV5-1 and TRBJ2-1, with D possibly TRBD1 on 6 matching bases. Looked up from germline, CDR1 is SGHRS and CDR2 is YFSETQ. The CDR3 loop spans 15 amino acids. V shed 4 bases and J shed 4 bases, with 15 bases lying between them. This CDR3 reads CASSPRGEVYNEQFF. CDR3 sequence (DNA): TGCGCCAGCAGCCCCAGGGGAGAGGTTTACAATGAGCAGTTCTTC.

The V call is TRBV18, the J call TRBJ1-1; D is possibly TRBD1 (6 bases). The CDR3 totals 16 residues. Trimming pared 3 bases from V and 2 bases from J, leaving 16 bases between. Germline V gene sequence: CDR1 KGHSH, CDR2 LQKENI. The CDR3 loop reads CASSPGQNQINTEAFF. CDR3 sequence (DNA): TGTGCCAGCTCACCCGGACAGAACCAGATTAACACTGAAGCTTTCTTT.

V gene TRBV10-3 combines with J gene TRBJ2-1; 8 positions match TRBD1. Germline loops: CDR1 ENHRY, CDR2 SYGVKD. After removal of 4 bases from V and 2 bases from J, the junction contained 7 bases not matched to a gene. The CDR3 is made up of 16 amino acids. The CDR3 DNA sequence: TGTGCCATCAGTGGAGCGGACAGGGTGGCCTACAATGAGCAGTTCTTC. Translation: CAISGADRVAYNEQFF.

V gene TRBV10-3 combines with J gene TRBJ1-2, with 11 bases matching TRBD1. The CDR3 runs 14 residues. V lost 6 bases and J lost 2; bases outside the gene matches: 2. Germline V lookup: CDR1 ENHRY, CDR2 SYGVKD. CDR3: CAIRDRGPNYGYTF. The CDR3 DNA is TGTGCCATCAGGGACAGGGGGCCGAACTATGGCTACACCTTC.

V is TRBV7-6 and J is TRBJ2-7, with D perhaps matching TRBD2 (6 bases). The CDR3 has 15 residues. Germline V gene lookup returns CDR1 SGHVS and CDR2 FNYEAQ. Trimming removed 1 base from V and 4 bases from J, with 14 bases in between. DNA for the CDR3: TGTGCCAGCAGCTTAGGGCAGGTAGGGACTTACGAGCAGTACTTC. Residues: CASSLGQVGTYEQYF. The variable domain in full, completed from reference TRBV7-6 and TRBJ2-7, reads GAGVSQSPRYKVTKRGQDVALRCDPISGHVSLYWYRQALGQGPEFLTYFNYEAQQDKSGLPNDRFSAERPEGSISTLTIQRTEQRDSAMYRCASSLGQVGTYEQYFGPGTRLTVT.

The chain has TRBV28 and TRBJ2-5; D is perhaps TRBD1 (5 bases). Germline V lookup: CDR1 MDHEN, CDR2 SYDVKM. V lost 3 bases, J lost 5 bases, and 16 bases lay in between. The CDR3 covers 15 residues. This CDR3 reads CASSFLQVRQETQYF. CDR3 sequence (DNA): TGTGCCAGCAGTTTTTTACAGGTTAGGCAGGAGACCCAGTACTTC.

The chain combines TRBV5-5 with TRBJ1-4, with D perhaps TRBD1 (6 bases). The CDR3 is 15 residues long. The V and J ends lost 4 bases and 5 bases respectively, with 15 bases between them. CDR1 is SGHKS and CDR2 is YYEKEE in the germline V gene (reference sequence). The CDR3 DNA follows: TGTGCCAGCAGCCCGACCCACGGACAGAATGAAAAACTGTTTTTT. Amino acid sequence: CASSPTHGQNEKLFF.

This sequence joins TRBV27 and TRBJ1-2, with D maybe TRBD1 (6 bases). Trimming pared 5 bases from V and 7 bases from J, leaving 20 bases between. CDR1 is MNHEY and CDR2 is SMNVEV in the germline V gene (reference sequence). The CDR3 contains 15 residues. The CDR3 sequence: CASSPRPQRGSGYTF. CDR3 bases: TGTGCCAGCAGTCCCAGACCCCAAAGGGGGTCTGGCTACACCTTC.

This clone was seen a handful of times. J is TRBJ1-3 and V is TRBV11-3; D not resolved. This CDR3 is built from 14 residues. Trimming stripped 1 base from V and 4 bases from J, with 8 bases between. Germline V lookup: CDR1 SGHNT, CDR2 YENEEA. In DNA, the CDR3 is TGTGCCAGCAGCTTAGGGGGATTCGGAAACACCATATATTTT. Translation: CASSLGGFGNTIYF.

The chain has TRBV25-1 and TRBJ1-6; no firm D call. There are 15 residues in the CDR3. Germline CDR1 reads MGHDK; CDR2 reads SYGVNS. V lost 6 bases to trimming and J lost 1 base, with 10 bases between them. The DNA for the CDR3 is TGTGCCAGCAGGGCCTCCGGGTCCTATAATTCACCCCTCCACTTT. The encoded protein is CASRASGSYNSPLHF. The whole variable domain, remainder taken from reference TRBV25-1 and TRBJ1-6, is EADIYQTPRYLVIGTGKKITLECSQTMGHDKMYWYQQDPGMELHLIHYSYGVNSTEKGDLSSESTVSRIRTEHFPLTLESARPSHTSQYLCASRASGSYNSPLHFGNGTRLTVT.

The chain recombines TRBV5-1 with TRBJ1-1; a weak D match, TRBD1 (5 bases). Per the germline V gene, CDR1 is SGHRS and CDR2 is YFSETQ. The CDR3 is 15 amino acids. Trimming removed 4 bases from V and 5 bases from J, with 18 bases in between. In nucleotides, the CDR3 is TGCGCCAGCAGCCTGGTCGGGGTCGGGACGACTGAAGCTTTCTTT. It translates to CASSLVGVGTTEAFF.

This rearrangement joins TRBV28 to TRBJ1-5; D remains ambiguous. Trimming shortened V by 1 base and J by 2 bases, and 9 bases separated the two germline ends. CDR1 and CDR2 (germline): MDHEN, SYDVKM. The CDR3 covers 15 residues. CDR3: CASSLLGIGNQPQHF. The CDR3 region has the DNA TGTGCCAGCAGTTTATTGGGGATTGGCAATCAGCCCCAGCATTTT.

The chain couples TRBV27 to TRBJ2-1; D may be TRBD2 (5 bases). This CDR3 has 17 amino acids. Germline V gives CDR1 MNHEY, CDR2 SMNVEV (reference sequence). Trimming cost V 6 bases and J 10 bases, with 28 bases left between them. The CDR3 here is CASSLERPSTRSGEQFF. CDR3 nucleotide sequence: TGTGCCAGCAGCCTGGAACGCCCCTCTACTAGATCCGGCGAGCAGTTCTTC.

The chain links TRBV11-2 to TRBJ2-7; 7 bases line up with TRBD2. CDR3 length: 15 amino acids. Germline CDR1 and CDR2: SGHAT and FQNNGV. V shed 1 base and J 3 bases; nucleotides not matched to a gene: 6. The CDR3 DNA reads TGTGCCAGCAGCTTAGGTCTAGCGGTGATCTACGAGCAGTACTTC. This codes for CASSLGLAVIYEQYF.

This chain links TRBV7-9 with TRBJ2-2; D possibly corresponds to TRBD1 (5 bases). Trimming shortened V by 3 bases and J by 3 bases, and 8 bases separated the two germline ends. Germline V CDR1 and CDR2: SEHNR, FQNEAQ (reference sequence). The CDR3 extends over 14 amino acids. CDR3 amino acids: CASSFKQDTGELFF. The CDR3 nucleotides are TGTGCCAGCAGCTTCAAACAGGACACCGGGGAGCTGTTTTTT.

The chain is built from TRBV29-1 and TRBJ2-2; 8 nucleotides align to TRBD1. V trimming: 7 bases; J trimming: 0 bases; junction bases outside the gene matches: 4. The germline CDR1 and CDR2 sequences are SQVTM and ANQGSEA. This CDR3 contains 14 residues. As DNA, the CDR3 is TGCAGCGCATCACAGGGGGCGAACACCGGGGAGCTGTTTTTT. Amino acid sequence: CSASQGANTGELFF.

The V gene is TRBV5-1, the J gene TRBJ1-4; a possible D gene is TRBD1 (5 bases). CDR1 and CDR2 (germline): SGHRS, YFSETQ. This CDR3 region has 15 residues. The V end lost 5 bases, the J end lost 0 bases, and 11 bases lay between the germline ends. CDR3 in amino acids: CASRPDSATNEKLFF. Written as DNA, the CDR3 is TGCGCCAGCAGGCCAGACAGTGCAACTAATGAAAAACTGTTTTTT. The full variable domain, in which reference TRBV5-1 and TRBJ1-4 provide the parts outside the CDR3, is KAGVTQTPRYLIKTRGQQVTLSCSPISGHRSVSWYQQTPGQGLQFLFEYFSETQRNKGNFPGRFSGRQFSNSRSEMNVSTLELGDSALYLCASRPDSATNEKLFFGSGTQLSVL.